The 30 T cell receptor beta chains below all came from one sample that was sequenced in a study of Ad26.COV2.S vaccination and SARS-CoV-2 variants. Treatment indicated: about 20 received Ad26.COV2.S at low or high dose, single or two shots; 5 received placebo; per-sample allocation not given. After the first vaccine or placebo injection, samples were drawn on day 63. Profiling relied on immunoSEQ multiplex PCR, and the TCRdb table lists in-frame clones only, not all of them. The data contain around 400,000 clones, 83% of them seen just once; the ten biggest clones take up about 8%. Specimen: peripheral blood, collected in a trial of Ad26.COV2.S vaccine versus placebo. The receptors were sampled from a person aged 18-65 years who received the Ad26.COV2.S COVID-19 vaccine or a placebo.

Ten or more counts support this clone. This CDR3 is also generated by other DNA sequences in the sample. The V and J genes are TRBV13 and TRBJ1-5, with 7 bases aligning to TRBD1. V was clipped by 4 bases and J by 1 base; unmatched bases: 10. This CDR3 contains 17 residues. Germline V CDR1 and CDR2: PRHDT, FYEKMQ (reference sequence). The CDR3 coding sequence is TGTGCCAGCAGCTCTACAGGGGAGGGGGGGAGCAATCAGCCCCAGCATTTT. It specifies CASSSTGEGGSNQPQHF.

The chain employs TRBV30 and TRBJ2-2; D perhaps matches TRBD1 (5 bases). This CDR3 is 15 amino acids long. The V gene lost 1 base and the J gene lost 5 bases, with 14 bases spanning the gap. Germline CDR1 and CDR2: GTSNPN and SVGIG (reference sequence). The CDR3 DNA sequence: TGTGCCTGGAGTGGGGGCTGGGCGTATACCGGGGAGCTGTTTTTT. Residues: CAWSGGWAYTGELFF.

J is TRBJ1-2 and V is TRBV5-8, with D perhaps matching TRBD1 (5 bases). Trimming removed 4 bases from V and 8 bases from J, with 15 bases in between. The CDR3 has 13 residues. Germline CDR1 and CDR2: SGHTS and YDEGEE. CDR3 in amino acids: CASSPRASRGYTF. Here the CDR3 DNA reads TGTGCCAGCAGCCCCAGGGCCAGTCGGGGCTACACCTTC.

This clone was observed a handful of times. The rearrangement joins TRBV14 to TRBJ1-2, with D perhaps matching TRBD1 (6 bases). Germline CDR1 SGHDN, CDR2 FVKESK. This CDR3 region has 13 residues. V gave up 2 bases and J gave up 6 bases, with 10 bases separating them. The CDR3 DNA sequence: TGTGCCAGCAGCCAATCAGGGGTCCATGGCTACACCTTC. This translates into CASSQSGVHGYTF. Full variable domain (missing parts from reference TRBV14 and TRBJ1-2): EAGVTQFPSHSVIEKGQTVTLRCDPISGHDNLYWYRRVMGKEIKFLLHFVKESKQDESGMPNNRFLAERTGGTYSTLKVQPAELEDSGVYFCASSQSGVHGYTFGSGTRLTVV.

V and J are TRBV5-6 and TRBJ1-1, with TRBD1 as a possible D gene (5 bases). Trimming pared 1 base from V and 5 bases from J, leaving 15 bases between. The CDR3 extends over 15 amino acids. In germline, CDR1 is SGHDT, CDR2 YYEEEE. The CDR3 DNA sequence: TGTGCCAGCAGCTTGACCCAGGGTTGGTATACTGAAGCTTTCTTT. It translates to CASSLTQGWYTEAFF. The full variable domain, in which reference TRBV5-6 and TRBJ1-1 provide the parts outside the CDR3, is DAGVTQSPTHLIKTRGQQVTLRCSPKSGHDTVSWYQQALGQGPQFIFQYYEEEERQRGNFPDRFSGHQFPNYSSELNVNALLLGDSALYLCASSLTQGWYTEAFFGQGTRLTVV.

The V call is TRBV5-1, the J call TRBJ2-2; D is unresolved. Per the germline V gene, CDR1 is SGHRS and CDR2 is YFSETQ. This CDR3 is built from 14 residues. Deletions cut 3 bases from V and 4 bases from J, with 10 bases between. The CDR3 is CASSSGPSTGELFF. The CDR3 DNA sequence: TGCGCCAGCAGCTCTGGGCCAAGCACCGGGGAGCTGTTTTTT.

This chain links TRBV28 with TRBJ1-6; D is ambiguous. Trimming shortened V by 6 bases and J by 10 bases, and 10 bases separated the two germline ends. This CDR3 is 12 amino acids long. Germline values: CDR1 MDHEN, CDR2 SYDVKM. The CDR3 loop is CASSSAPSPLHF. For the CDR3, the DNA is TGTGCCAGCAGCTCCGCCCCATCACCCCTCCACTTT.

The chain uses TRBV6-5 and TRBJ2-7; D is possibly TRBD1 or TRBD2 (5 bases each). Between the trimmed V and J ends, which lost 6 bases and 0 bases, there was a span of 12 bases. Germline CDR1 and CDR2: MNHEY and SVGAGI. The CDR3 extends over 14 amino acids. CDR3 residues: CASSPEGSSYEQYF. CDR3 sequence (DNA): TGTGCCAGCAGCCCCGAGGGGAGCTCCTACGAGCAGTACTTC.

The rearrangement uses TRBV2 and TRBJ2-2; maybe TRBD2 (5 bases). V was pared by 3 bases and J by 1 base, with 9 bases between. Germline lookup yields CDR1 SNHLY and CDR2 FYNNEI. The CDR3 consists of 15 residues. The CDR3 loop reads CASSENGMNTGELFF. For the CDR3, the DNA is TGTGCCAGCAGTGAGAACGGGATGAACACCGGGGAGCTGTTTTTT.

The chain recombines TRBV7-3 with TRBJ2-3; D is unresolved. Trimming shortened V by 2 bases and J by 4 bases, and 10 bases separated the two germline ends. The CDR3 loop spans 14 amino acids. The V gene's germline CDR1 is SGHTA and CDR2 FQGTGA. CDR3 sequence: CASSLQVGPDTQYF. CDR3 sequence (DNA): TGTGCCAGCAGCTTACAGGTGGGCCCAGATACGCAGTATTTT.

CDR3 sequence reads: CASSLGARGGPGETQYF. The CDR3 DNA is TGTGCCAGCAGCTTAGGCGCTCGCGGGGGGCCGGGGGAGACCCAGTACTTC. The chain combines TRBV7-2 with TRBJ2-5, with TRBD2 matching 8 bases. Unmatched junction bases numbered 12, after V lost 1 base and J lost 5 bases. This CDR3 is built from 17 residues. From germline, CDR1 is SGHTA and CDR2 FQGNSA.

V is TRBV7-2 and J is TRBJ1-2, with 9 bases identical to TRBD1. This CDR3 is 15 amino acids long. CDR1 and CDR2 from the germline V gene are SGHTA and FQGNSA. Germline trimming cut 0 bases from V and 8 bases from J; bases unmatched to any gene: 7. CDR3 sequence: CASSLAPGQGLGYTF. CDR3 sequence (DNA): TGTGCCAGCAGCTTAGCGCCAGGACAGGGGTTGGGCTACACCTTC.

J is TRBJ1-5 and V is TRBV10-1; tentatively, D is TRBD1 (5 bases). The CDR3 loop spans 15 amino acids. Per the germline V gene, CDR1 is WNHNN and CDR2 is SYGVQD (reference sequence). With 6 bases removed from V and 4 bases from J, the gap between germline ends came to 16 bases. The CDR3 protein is CASSLGRGLNQPQHF. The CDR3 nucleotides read TGCGCCAGCAGCCTTGGAAGGGGACTTAATCAGCCCCAGCATTTT.

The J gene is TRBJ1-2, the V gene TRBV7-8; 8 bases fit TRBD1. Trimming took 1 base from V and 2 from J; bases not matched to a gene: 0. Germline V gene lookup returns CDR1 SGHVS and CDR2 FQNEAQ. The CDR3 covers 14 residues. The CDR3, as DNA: TGTGCCAGCAGCTTAGACAGGGGGAACTATGGCTACACCTTC. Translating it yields CASSLDRGNYGYTF.

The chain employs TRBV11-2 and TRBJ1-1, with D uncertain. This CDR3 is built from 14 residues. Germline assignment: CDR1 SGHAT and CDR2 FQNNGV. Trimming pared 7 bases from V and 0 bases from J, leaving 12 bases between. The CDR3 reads CASNPLYMNTEAFF. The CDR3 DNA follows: TGTGCCAGCAATCCCCTCTATATGAACACTGAAGCTTTCTTT.

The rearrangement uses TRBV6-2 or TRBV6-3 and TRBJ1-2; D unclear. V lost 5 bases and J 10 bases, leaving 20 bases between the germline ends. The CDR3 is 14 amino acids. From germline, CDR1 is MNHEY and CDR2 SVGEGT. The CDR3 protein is CASSTAYGASTYTF. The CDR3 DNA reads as TGTGCCAGCAGTACCGCTTACGGAGCCTCGACCTACACCTTC.

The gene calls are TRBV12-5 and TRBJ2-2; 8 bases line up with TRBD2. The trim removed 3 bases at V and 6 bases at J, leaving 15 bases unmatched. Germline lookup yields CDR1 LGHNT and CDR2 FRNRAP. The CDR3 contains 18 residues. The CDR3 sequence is CASGFITDGRAYPGELFF. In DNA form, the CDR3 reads TGTGCTAGTGGTTTCATAACCGACGGGAGGGCCTATCCCGGGGAGCTGTTTTTT.

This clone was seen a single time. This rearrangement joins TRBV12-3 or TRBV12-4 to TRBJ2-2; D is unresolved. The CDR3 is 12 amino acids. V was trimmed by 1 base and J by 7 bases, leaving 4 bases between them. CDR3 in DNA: TGTGCCAGCAGTTTAGTGGTCGGGGAGCTGTTTTTT. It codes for CASSLVVGELFF.

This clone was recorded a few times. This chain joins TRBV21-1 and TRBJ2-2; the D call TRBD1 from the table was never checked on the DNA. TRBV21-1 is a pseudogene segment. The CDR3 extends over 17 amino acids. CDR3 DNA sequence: TGTGCCAGCAGCCCATGTCCCTGGACAGGGAACACCGGGGAGCTGTTTTTT. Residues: CASSPCPWTGNTGELFF.

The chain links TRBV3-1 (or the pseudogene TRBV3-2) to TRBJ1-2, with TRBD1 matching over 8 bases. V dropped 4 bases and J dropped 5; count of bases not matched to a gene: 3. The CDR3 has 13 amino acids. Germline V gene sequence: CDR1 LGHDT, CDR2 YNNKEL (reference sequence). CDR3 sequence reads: CASSPDREYGYTF. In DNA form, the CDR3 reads TGTGCCAGCAGCCCGGACAGGGAATATGGCTACACCTTC.

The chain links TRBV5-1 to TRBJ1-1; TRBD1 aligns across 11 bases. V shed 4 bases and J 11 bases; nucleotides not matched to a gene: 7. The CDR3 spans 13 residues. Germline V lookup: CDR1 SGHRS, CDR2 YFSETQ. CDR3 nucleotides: TGCGCCAGCAGCGCAGGGGACAGGGGGAACGCTTTCTTT. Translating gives CASSAGDRGNAFF.

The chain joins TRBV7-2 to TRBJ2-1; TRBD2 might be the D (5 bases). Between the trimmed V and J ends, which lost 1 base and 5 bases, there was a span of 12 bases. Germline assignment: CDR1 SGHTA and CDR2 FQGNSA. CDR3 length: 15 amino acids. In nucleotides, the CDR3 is TGTGCCAGCAGCTTAGTGCGAGGGCGGGACAATGAGCAGTTCTTC. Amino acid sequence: CASSLVRGRDNEQFF.

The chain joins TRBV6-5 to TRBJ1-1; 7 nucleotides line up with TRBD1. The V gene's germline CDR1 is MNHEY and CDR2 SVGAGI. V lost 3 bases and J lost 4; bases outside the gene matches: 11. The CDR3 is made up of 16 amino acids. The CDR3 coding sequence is TGTGCCAGCAGTTATATTGGGACAGAAGGGTTCACTGAAGCTTTCTTT. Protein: CASSYIGTEGFTEAFF.

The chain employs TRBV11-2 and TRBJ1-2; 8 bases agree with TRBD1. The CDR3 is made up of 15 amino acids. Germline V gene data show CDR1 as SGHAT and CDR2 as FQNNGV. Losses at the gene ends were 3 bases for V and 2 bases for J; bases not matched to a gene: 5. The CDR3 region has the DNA TGTGCCAGCAGCTTGAGGACAGGGACGAACTATGGCTACACCTTC. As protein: CASSLRTGTNYGYTF.

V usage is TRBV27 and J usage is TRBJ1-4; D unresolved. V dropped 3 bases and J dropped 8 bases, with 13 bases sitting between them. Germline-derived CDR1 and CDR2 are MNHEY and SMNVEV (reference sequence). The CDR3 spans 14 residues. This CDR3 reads CASSFAWEREKLFF. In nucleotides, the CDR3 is TGTGCCAGCAGTTTTGCGTGGGAGAGGGAAAAACTGTTTTTT.

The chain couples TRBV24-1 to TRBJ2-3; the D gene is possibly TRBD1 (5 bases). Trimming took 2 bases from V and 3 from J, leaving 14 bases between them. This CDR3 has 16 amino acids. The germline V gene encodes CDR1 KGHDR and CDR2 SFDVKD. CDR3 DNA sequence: TGTGCCACCAGTGATTATAAGGCAGGGAATACAGATACGCAGTATTTT. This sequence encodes CATSDYKAGNTDTQYF.

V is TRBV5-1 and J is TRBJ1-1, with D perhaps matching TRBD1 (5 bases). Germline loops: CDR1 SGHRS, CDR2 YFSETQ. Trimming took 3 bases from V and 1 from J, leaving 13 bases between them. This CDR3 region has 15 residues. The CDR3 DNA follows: TGCGCCAGCAGCTCCGCCGGGACGGGGAACACTGAAGCTTTCTTT. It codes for CASSSAGTGNTEAFF.

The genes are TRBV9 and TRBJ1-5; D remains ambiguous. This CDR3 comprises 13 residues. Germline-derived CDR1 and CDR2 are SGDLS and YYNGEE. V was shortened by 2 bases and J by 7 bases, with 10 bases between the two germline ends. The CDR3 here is CASSVDGRQPQHF. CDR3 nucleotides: TGTGCCAGCAGCGTTGATGGGCGGCAGCCCCAGCATTTT.

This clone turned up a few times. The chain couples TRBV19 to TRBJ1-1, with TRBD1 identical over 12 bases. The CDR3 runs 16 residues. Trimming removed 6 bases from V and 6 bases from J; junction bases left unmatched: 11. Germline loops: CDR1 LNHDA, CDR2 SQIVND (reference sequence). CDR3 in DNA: TGTGCCAGTAGCCGGGGACAGGGGGCCGGAAAACCTGAAGCTTTCTTT. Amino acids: CASSRGQGAGKPEAFF.

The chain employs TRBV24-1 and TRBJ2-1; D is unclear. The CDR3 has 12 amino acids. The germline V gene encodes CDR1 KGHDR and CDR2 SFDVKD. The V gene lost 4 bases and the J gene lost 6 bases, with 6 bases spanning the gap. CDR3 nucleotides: TGTGCCACCAGTGAAGTTCCCAATGAGCAGTTCTTC. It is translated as CATSEVPNEQFF.